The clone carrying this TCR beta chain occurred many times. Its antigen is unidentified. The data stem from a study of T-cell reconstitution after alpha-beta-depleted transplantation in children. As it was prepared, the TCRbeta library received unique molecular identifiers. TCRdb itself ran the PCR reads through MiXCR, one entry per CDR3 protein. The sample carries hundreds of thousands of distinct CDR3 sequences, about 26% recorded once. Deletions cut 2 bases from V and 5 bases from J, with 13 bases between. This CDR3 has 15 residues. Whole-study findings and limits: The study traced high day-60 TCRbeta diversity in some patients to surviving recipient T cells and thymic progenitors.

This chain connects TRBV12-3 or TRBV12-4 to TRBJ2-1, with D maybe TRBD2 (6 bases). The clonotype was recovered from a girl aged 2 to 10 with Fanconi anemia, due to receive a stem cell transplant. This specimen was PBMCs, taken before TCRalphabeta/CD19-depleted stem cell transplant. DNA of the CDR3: TGTGCCAGCAGTTTACAGGGACTGAGTAACAATGAGCAGTTCTTC. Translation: CASSLQGLSNNEQFF.